Presented here are 14 T cell receptor beta chains from one specimen sequenced in a study of beta chain features in type 1 diabetes. What was sequenced were expressed TCRB transcripts, since all of the isolated RNA had been reverse transcribed. Clones were sequenced by immunoSEQ multiplex PCR, and TCRdb holds only the in-frame ones, with some missing. The sample carries about 400,000 clones, approximately 12% recorded once. No antigen has been assigned to these receptors. Findings and caveats of the study: All four CD4+ subsets of Type 1 diabetes patients contained TCRB CDR3s that were moderately but significantly shorter.

What was sequenced was naive CD4+ T cells from blood. Source of these receptors: a woman younger than 30 with type 1 diabetes.

This clone was counted only a few times. This chain links TRBV7-2 with TRBJ2-1; TRBD2 aligns across 7 bases. The V gene end was trimmed by 5 bases and the J gene end by 1 base; junction bases not matched to a gene: 8. Germline CDR1 and CDR2: SGHTA and FQGNSA. This CDR3 contains 16 residues. The CDR3 is CASSAPGLRSYNEQFF. CDR3 coding DNA: TGTGCCAGCAGCGCCCCGGGACTAAGGTCCTACAATGAGCAGTTCTTC.

This clone has only a few counts. J is TRBJ2-3 and V is TRBV29-1; 9 bases match TRBD2. The CDR3 runs to 13 residues. Germline V gene sequence: CDR1 SQVTM, CDR2 ANQGSEA. The ends lost 8 bases at V and 1 base at J; junction bases unmatched: 4. CDR3 residues: CSTRTSGTDTQYF. CDR3 sequence (DNA): TGCAGCACACGGACTAGCGGCACAGATACGCAGTATTTT.

This clone was detected only a few times. CDR3 loop: CASSSNDQPQHF. The DNA for the CDR3 is TGTGCCAGCAGTTCCAATGATCAGCCCCAGCATTTT. The chain links TRBV27 to TRBJ1-5, with unresolved D. From germline, CDR1 is MNHEY and CDR2 SMNVEV (reference sequence). V lost 4 bases, J lost 5 bases, and 6 bases lay in between. The CDR3 covers 12 residues.

The chain couples TRBV29-1 to TRBJ2-7; D possibly corresponds to TRBD1 (6 bases). Between the trimmed V and J ends, which lost 3 bases and 0 bases, there was a span of 12 bases. The length of the CDR3 is 14 residues. Germline V lookup: CDR1 SQVTM, CDR2 ANQGSEA. CDR3 sequence (DNA): TGCAGCGTTGAGACAGGAGTAAGCTCCTACGAGCAGTACTTC. Translation: CSVETGVSSYEQYF.

The rearrangement uses TRBV28 and TRBJ1-2; D gene unclear. CDR1 and CDR2 from the germline V gene are MDHEN and SYDVKM. The CDR3 is 14 amino acids. V gave up 6 bases and J gave up 2 bases, with 13 bases separating them. The DNA of the CDR3 is TGTGCCAGCAGGTTTCGGGGATCGAACTATGGCTACACCTTC. Protein: CASRFRGSNYGYTF.

This clone was seen a handful of times. The chain combines TRBV29-1 with TRBJ2-7; D unresolved. The ends were cut back, 6 bases at V and 0 bases at J, with 9 bases in the middle. Germline loops: CDR1 SQVTM, CDR2 ANQGSEA. This CDR3 has 12 amino acids. The CDR3 here is CSVRLDSYEQYF. CDR3 DNA: TGCAGCGTCCGTTTAGACTCCTACGAGCAGTACTTC.

A few counts support this clone. The chain is built from TRBV5-6 and TRBJ2-7; D gene ambiguous. The CDR3 length is 13 residues. Per the germline V gene, CDR1 is SGHDT and CDR2 is YYEEEE. V lost 0 bases and J lost 6, with 10 bases in between. The CDR3 sequence is CASSLGIAGEQYF. The CDR3 bases are TGTGCCAGCAGCTTGGGAATAGCTGGCGAGCAGTACTTC.

The chain's CDR3 is CATSETSGTYNEQFF. The CDR3 coding sequence is TGTGCCACCAGCGAGACTAGCGGGACCTACAATGAGCAGTTCTTC. The rearrangement uses TRBV15 and TRBJ2-1, with 11 bases matching TRBD2. Germline trimming cut 5 bases from V and 2 bases from J; bases unmatched to any gene: 2. The CDR3 has 15 residues. Per germline, CDR1 LNHNV and CDR2 YYDKDF (reference sequence).

The genes are TRBV5-1 and TRBJ2-2; tentatively, D is TRBD1 (6 bases). The germline CDR1 and CDR2 sequences are SGHRS and YFSETQ. Trimming took 6 bases from V and 6 from J, leaving 24 bases between them. The CDR3 covers 17 residues. CDR3 DNA sequence: TGCGCCAGCACCCCGCGGTCGGGGACACGGGTTTCCGGGGAGCTGTTTTTT. This codes for CASTPRSGTRVSGELFF.

As for this clone: At the DNA level, this CDR3 is encoded by other sequences in the same sample as well. The V gene is TRBV4-3, the J gene TRBJ1-2; D gene uncertain. CDR1 LGHNA and CDR2 YSLEER come from the germline V gene. The CDR3 covers 13 residues. Trimming stripped 0 bases from V and 5 bases from J, with 7 bases between. CDR3 nucleotides: TGCGCCAGCAGCCAAGATCGGGGTTATGGCTACACCTTC. This translates into CASSQDRGYGYTF.

The chain couples TRBV29-1 to TRBJ2-7; 9 bases line up with TRBD1. The junction had 8 bases not matched to a gene; V was cut back by 4 bases and J by 4 bases. The CDR3 is 14 amino acids. The germline V gene has CDR1 SQVTM and CDR2 ANQGSEA. CDR3 residues: CSVVRHRGPYEQYF. CDR3 coding DNA: TGCAGCGTTGTTCGCCACAGGGGGCCTTACGAGCAGTACTTC.

There are a few counts of this clone. The chain is built from TRBV11-2 and TRBJ2-1, with D uncertain. The V and J ends lost 1 base and 10 bases respectively, with 8 bases between them. The CDR3 has 12 amino acids. CDR1 and CDR2 (germline): SGHAT, FQNNGV. The CDR3 here is CASSLGSREQFF. CDR3 coding DNA: TGTGCCAGCAGCTTAGGATCCCGGGAGCAGTTCTTC.

There are a few counts of this clone. The rearrangement links TRBV7-9 to TRBJ2-7; a possible D gene is TRBD1 (5 bases). This CDR3 spans 11 amino acids. Germline assignment: CDR1 SEHNR and CDR2 FQNEAQ (reference sequence). V was clipped by 5 bases and J by 9 bases, with 11 bases between them. CDR3 nucleotides: TGTGCCAGCAGCCCCCCCCAGGGGCAGTACTTC. Translation gives CASSPPQGQYF.

The chain combines TRBV18 with TRBJ1-2; 9 positions agree with TRBD1. Germline V gene data show CDR1 as KGHSH and CDR2 as LQKENI. With V trimmed by 3 bases and J by 10 bases, 3 bases remained unmatched. This CDR3 spans 12 amino acids. CDR3 DNA: TGTGCCAGCTCACCGGGACAGGGTTTCTACACCTTC. This codes for CASSPGQGFYTF.